This T cell receptor beta chain came from a study of radiotherapy plus CTLA-4 blockade in lung cancer. The study, taken as a whole, reports: The authors reported that early blood T cell clone dynamics, with interferon-beta, best predicted response. TCR clones originating in tumors grew in number in blood after radiotherapy plus ipilimumab.

Germline CDR1 SGHVS, CDR2 FNYEAQ. V was pared by 0 bases and J by 5 bases, with 7 bases of the junction left unmatched. This CDR3 has 17 amino acids. Sequenced by immunoSEQ multiplex PCR; TCRdb stores in-frame clones only, minus some. The repertoire has under 95,000 clones, 60% to 85% of them found once; the top ten carry approximately 22%. People whose metastatic non-small-cell lung cancer was chemo-refractory got focal radiation along with CTLA-4 blockade by ipilimumab. With regard to this clone: Its antigen remains unidentified.

This clonotype was sampled from a human donor with non-small cell lung cancer whose response to radiotherapy plus ipilimumab could not be evaluated. Some clones in this sample may be carry-over from other donors' samples. This specimen consisted of peripheral blood, obtained from a patient treated with radiotherapy plus ipilimumab. This rearrangement joins TRBV7-6 to TRBJ1-4; TRBD1 matches 9 bases. The CDR3 DNA reads as TGTGCCAGCAGCTTAGCGGACAGGGGAGCGTGGAATGAAAAACTGTTTTTT. It codes for CASSLADRGAWNEKLFF.